These 14 T cell receptor beta chains were sequenced from one sample in a study of T cell repertoires in cytomegalovirus infection. TCRdb redid the calling of the reads with MiXCR, one entry per CDR3 protein. The data hold approximately 700,000 distinct CDR3 sequences, with approximately 34% observed a single time. Sequencing used PBMCs. These receptors all come from a human donor in good health (CMV status not recorded). Some clones in this sample may be carry-over from other donors' samples.

This clonotype was seen only a few times. V usage is TRBV19 and J usage is TRBJ1-1, with a tentative D call TRBD1 (5 bases). The CDR3 is made up of 14 amino acids. Per germline, CDR1 LNHDA and CDR2 SQIVND (reference sequence). V shed 6 bases and J shed 0 bases, with 11 bases lying between them. The CDR3 DNA follows: TGTGCCAGTAGGGATCAGGGACTGAACACTGAAGCTTTCTTT. Translating gives CASRDQGLNTEAFF.

This clonotype was counted only a few times. This chain links TRBV20-1 with TRBJ1-2; 9 bases line up with TRBD1. This CDR3 spans 14 amino acids. V shed 0 bases and J 8 bases; nucleotides not matched to a gene: 7. The V gene's germline CDR1 is DFQATT and CDR2 SNEGSKA (reference sequence). The CDR3 nucleotides read TGCAGTGCTAGAGATCCGGGACAGGGAAAAGGCTACACCTTC. Protein product: CSARDPGQGKGYTF.

In this sample, this clonotype turned up once. A much larger clone is a single base away; this may be a read error. The J gene is TRBJ1-2, the V gene TRBV12-3 or TRBV12-4; no clear D. With 3 bases removed from V and 9 bases from J, the gap between germline ends came to 14 bases. The CDR3 covers 13 residues. The CDR3 DNA sequence: TGTGCCAGCAGTTTCAAGGTCTCTACGAGCTACACCTTC. It specifies CASSFKVSTSYTF.

The V and J genes are TRBV5-1 and TRBJ1-4; D is undetermined. The CDR3 is 14 residues long. In germline, CDR1 is SGHRS, CDR2 YFSETQ. V dropped 0 bases and J dropped 5 bases, with 8 bases sitting between them. CDR3: CASSLGSENEKLFF. The CDR3 DNA follows: TGCGCCAGCAGCTTGGGAAGTGAGAATGAAAAACTGTTTTTT.

The V and J genes are TRBV6-1 and TRBJ1-5, with D perhaps TRBD1 (6 bases). CDR1 MNHNS and CDR2 SASEGT come from the germline V gene. V dropped 5 bases and J dropped 2 bases, with 13 bases sitting between them. CDR3 length: 15 amino acids. CDR3 nucleotide sequence: TGTGCCAGCAGTATCGCACAGGGAGGCAATCAGCCCCAGCATTTT. Translated, it gives CASSIAQGGNQPQHF.

This clonotype was seen more than once but under ten times. This sequence joins TRBV27 and TRBJ1-1; the D gene is possibly TRBD1 (5 bases). The germline V and J ends were trimmed by 6 bases and 4 bases, with 12 bases remaining between them. In germline, CDR1 is MNHEY, CDR2 SMNVEV (reference sequence). CDR3 length: 13 residues. The CDR3 DNA sequence: TGTGCCAGCAGCATATCAGGGATCACTGAAGCTTTCTTT. Translated: CASSISGITEAFF.

In DNA, the CDR3 is TGTGCCAGCAGTGAAGCAGCCACGAGGAACACTGAAGCTTTCTTT. Amino acid sequence: CASSEAATRNTEAFF. The gene calls are TRBV6-1 and TRBJ1-1; D is unresolved. Germline V gene data show CDR1 as MNHNS and CDR2 as SASEGT. The CDR3 extends over 15 amino acids. Trimming stripped 0 bases from V and 1 base from J, with 9 bases between.

This clonotype was picked up a small number of times. The V call is TRBV10-3, the J call TRBJ1-2; D not resolved. Trimming shortened V by 4 bases and J by 1 base, and 10 bases separated the two germline ends. CDR1 ENHRY and CDR2 SYGVKD come from the germline V gene. The CDR3 contains 14 residues. CDR3 amino acids: CAISVRRNNYGYTF. The CDR3 nucleotides read TGTGCCATCAGTGTGAGGAGAAATAACTATGGCTACACCTTC.

The V call is TRBV6-5, the J call TRBJ2-2; 9 bases align to TRBD2. Trimming cost V 0 bases and J 3 bases; bases outside gene matches: 11. CDR3 length: 19 amino acids. The germline CDR1 and CDR2 sequences are MNHEY and SVGAGI. The CDR3 loop is CASSYSVDAGGLDTGELFF. The DNA for the CDR3 is TGTGCCAGCAGTTACTCCGTGGACGCGGGGGGGCTCGACACCGGGGAGCTGTTTTTT.

The V call is TRBV7-2, the J call TRBJ1-5, with D possibly TRBD1 on 5 matching bases. Trimming shortened V by 5 bases and J by 10 bases, and 18 bases separated the two germline ends. Germline CDR1 and CDR2: SGHTA and FQGNSA. CDR3 size: 14 residues. DNA for the CDR3: TGTGCCAGCAGCCCAATGGGGGGTCTAGTTCCCCAGCATTTT. Translating gives CASSPMGGLVPQHF.

This clonotype was picked up a small number of times. The rearrangement links TRBV28 to TRBJ1-2; D is perhaps TRBD1 (6 bases). This CDR3 has 15 residues. Germline loops: CDR1 MDHEN, CDR2 SYDVKM. V dropped 5 bases and J dropped 4 bases, with 17 bases sitting between them. CDR3 DNA: TGTGCCAGCAGTGGACAGCGGACCACTCTCTATGGCTACACCTTC. Its protein product is CASSGQRTTLYGYTF.

This clonotype was seen repeatedly, ten times or more. The chain recombines TRBV7-2 with TRBJ2-5; the match to TRBD2 covers 10 bases. Trimming took 3 bases from V and 4 from J; bases not matched to a gene: 8. Germline assignment: CDR1 SGHTA and CDR2 FQGNSA. The CDR3 covers 16 residues. The DNA of the CDR3 is TGTGCCAGCAGCTTTAATAGCGGGAGGCTCCCAGAGACCCAGTACTTC. It encodes CASSFNSGRLPETQYF.

The V call is TRBV12-3 or TRBV12-4, the J call TRBJ2-2, with 9 bases identical to TRBD2. V shed 5 bases and J 2 bases; nucleotides not matched to a gene: 9. The CDR3 extends over 17 amino acids. As DNA, the CDR3 is TGTGCCAGCAGTCGATTAGCGGGAGCGGTTAACACCGGGGAGCTGTTTTTT. Encoded protein: CASSRLAGAVNTGELFF.

With regard to this clonotype: The junction and the germline gene differ at one end; a read error may be behind it. The rearrangement joins TRBV7-2 to TRBJ1-2; 9 bases map to TRBD1. Germline lookup yields CDR1 SGHTA and CDR2 FQGNSA. The CDR3 contains 15 residues. CDR3 in DNA: TGTGCCAGCAGCTTATGGGACAGGGCCTACTATGGCTACAACTTC. Translation gives CASSLWDRAYYGYNF. Using reference TRBV7-2 and TRBJ1-2 for the parts outside the CDR3, the full variable domain is GAGVSQSPSNKVTEKGKDVELRCDPISGHTALYWYRQSLGQGLEFLIYFQGNSAPDKSGLPSDRFSAERTGGSVSTLTIQRTQQEDSAVYLCASSLWDRAYYGYNFGSGTRLTVV.